The TCR beta chain under discussion was sequenced for a study of T cells in Graves' hyperthyroidism and ophthalmopathy. For the study at large: Peripheral blood draws took place at initial diagnosis, ahead of any treatment.

PBMCs were collected from a roughly 9.7 ml volume of fresh peripheral blood. Trimming removed 8 bases from V and 0 bases from J, with 11 bases in between. CDR3 size: 13 residues. Germline CDR1 is DFQATT and CDR2 is SNEGSKA (reference sequence). General study results and limits: Blood also showed most of the thyroid clonotypes that were expanded above 0.001.

This clonotype occurred once. The target antigen is unknown. There were TCR beta CDR3 regions amplified from RNA transcripts. First-round RT-PCR of the TCR CDR3 relied on the HTBI primer set. In TCRdb, the multiplex PCR reads were re-called with MiXCR into one record per CDR3 protein. The profile covers 300,000 or so distinct CDR3 sequences, with roughly 20% appearing a single time and under 55% taken by the ten largest. This receptor was identified in a woman aged 45-65 years with Graves' hyperthyroidism. This chain links TRBV20-1 with TRBJ2-1, with D perhaps TRBD2 (5 bases). The source material was blood. CDR3 bases: TGCAGTTTAGCGACCCCCTCCTACAATGAGCAGTTCTTC. This sequence encodes CSLATPSYNEQFF.